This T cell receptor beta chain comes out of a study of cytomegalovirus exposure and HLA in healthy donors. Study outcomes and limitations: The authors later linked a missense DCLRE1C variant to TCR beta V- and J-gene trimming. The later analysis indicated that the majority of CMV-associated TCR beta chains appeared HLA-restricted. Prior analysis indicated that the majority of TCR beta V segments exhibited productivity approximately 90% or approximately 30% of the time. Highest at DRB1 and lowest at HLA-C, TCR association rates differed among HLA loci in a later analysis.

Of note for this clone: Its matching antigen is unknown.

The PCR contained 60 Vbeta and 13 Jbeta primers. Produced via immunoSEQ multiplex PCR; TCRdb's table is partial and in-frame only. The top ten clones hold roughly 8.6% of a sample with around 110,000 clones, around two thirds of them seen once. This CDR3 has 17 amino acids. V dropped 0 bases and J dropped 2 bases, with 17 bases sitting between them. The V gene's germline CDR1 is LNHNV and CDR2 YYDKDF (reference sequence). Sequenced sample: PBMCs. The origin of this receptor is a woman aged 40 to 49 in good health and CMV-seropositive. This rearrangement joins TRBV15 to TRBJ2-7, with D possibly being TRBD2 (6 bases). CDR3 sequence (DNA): TGTGCCACCAGCAGAGAACCCGCTGGAGGGCCCACCTACGAGCAGTACTTC. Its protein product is CATSREPAGGPTYEQYF.